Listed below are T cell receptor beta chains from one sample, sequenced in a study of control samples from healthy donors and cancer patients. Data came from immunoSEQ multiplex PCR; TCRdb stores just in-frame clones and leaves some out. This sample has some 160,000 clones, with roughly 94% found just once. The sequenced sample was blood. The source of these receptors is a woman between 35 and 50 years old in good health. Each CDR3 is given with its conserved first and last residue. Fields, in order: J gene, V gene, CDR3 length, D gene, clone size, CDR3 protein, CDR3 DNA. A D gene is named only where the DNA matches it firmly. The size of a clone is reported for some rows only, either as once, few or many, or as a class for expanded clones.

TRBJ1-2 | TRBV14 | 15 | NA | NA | CASSQDSSVYYGYTF | TGTGCCAGCAGCCAAGATTCGTCAGTCTACTATGGCTACACCTTC
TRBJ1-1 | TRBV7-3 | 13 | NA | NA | CASSSDRNTEAFF | TGTGCCAGCAGTTCGGACAGGAACACTGAAGCTTTCTTT
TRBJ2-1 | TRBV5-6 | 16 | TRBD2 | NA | CASSFRFRGRNNEQFF | TGTGCCAGCAGCTTTCGATTCCGCGGGAGGAACAATGAGCAGTTCTTC
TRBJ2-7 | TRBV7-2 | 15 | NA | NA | CASSLYTQAPYEQYF | TGTGCCAGCAGCTTATACACCCAGGCCCCTTACGAGCAGTACTTC
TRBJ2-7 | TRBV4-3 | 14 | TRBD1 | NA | CASSPDRASYEQYF | TGCGCCAGCAGCCCCGACAGGGCATCCTACGAGCAGTACTTC
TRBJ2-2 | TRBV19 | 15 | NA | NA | CASTDSDVNTGELFF | TGTGCCAGCACAGACAGTGACGTGAACACCGGGGAGCTGTTTTTT
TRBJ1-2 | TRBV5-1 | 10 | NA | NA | CASSSYGYTF | TGCGCCAGCAGCTCCTATGGCTACACCTTC
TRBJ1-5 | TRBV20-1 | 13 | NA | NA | CSASPGPSQPQHF | TGCAGTGCTAGTCCTGGGCCAAGTCAGCCCCAGCATTTT
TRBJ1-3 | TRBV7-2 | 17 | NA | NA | CASSLQVRGSSGNTIYF | TGTGCCAGCAGCTTACAAGTCCGGGGGAGCTCTGGAAACACCATATATTTT
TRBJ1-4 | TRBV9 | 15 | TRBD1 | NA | CASSARDREREKLFF | TGTGCCAGCAGCGCGCGGGACAGGGAGCGGGAAAAACTGTTTTTT
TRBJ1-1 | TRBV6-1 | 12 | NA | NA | CASSELRGEAFF | TGTGCCAGCAGTGAACTGAGGGGTGAAGCTTTCTTT
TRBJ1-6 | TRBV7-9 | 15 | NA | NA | CASRGSGGGHSPLHF | TGTGCCAGCCGAGGCTCTGGAGGGGGTCATTCACCCCTCCACTTT
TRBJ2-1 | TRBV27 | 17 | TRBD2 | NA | CASSLRGAHTLYNEQFF | TGTGCCAGCAGTTTGCGGGGGGCCCATACCCTTTACAATGAGCAGTTCTTC
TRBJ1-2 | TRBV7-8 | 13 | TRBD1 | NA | CASSFGQGAGYTF | TGTGCCAGCAGCTTTGGACAGGGAGCCGGCTACACCTTC
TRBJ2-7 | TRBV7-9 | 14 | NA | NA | CASSLARAYYEQYF | TGTGCCAGCAGCTTAGCTAGGGCTTACTACGAGCAGTACTTC
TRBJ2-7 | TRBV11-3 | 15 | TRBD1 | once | CASSSGTAQAYEQYF | TGTGCCAGCAGCTCCGGGACAGCCCAGGCTTACGAGCAGTACTTC
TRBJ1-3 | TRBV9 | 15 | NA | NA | CASSPHEGQINTIYF | TGTGCCAGCAGCCCCCATGAGGGGCAGATAAACACCATATATTTT
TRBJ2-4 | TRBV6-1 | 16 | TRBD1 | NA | CASSEAVGTAENIQYF | TGTGCCAGCAGTGAAGCAGTAGGGACAGCAGAAAACATTCAGTACTTC